This TCR beta chain was observed in a study of blood T cell repertoires in COVID-19. Across the whole study: PBMCs, B-cell-depleted T cells, or T cells provided the cDNA or gDNA that made up the material.

Authors' data handling: Nucleated cell number was recorded as an estimate derived from reference gene primer amplification. Libraries were prepared by immunoSEQ multiplex PCR; TCRdb keeps only in-frame clonotypes and omits some of them. V, J and clone size reflect that table, while D and trimming were determined from the DNA. The sample yields about 67,000 clones, 86% seen once. The germline V gene has CDR1 MGHRA and CDR2 YSYEKL. The CDR3 totals 16 residues. The germline V and J ends were trimmed by 2 bases and 0 bases, with 14 bases remaining between them. The sample taken for sequencing was peripheral blood. The rearrangement joins TRBV4-1 to TRBJ2-7, with a possible D match to TRBD2 (5 bases). The receptor comes from a man in his fifties or sixties with active COVID-19. CDR3 in amino acids: CASSQTAGGSSYEQYF. CDR3 nucleotide sequence: TGCGCCAGCAGCCAAACTGCGGGCGGAAGCTCCTACGAGCAGTACTTC.